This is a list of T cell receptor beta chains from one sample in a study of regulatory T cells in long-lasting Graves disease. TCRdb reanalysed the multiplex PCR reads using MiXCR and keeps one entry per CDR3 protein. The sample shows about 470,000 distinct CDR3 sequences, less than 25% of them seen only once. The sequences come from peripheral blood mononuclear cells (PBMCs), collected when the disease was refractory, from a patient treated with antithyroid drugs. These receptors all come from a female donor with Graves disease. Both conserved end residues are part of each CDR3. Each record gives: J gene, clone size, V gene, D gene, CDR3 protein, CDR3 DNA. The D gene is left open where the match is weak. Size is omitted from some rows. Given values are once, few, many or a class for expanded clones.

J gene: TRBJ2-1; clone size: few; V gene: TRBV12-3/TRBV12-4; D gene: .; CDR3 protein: CASSGGTGGRQFF; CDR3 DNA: TGTGCCAGCAGCGGGGGGACAGGTGGTCGGCAGTTCTTC
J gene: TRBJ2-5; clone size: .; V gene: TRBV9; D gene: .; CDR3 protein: CASSAPPGEQYF; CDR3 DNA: TGTGCCAGCAGCGCCCCCCCGGGGGAGCAGTACTTC
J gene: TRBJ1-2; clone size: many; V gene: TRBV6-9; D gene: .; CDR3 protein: CASSFTGTGYTF; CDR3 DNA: TGTGCCAGCAGTTTTACAGGGACGGGCTACACCTTC
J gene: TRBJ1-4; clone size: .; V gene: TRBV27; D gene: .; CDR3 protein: CASSPRFATNEKLFF; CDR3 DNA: TGTGCCAGCAGTCCCCGATTTGCAACTAATGAAAAACTGTTTTTT
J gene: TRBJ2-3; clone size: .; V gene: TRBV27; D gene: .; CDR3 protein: CASRTWADTQYF; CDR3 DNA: TGTGCCAGCAGGACCTGGGCGGATACGCAGTATTTT
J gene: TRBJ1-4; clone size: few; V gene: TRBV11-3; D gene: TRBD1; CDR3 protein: CASSLGPGTDEKLFF; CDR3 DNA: TGTGCCAGCAGCTTAGGACCCGGGACAGATGAAAAACTGTTTTTT
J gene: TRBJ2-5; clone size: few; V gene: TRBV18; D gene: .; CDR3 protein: CASSPFIRGASTETQYF; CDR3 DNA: TGTGCCAGCTCACCTTTTATAAGGGGCGCATCTACAGAGACCCAGTACTTC
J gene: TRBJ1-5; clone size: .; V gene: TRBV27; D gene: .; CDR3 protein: CASSTTAYQPQHF; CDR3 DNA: TGTGCCAGCAGTACGACAGCGTATCAGCCCCAGCATTTT
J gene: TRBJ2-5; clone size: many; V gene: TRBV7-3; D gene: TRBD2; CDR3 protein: CAAAAPSGGQETQYF; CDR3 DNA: TGTGCCGCCGCGGCGCCTAGCGGGGGCCAAGAGACCCAGTACTTC
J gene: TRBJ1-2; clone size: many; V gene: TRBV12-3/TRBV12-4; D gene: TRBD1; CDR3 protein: CASIRDRAPPYGYTF; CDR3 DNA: TGTGCCAGCATCCGGGACAGGGCCCCGCCGTATGGCTACACCTTC
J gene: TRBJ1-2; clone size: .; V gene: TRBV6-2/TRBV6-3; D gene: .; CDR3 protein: CASSYSGLEGYTF; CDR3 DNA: TGTGCCAGCAGTTACTCAGGGCTGGAGGGCTACACCTTC
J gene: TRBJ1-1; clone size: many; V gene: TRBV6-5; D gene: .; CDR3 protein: CASSYGQGITEAFF; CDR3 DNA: TGTGCCAGCAGTTATGGGCAGGGGATCACTGAAGCTTTCTTT
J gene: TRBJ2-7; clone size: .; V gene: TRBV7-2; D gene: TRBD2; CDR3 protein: CASSLGGLAGGSPYEQYF; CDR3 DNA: TGTGCCAGCAGCTTAGGGGGACTAGCGGGAGGTTCCCCCTACGAGCAGTACTTC
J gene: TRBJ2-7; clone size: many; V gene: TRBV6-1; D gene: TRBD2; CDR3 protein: CASSEKAGGFLLEQYF; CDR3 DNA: TGTGCCAGCAGTGAAAAGGCGGGGGGCTTCCTACTTGAGCAGTACTTC
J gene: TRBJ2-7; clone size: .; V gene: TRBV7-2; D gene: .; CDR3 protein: CASSQPSGAGVSYEQYF; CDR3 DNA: TGTGCCAGCAGCCAACCCTCGGGGGCAGGGGTTTCCTACGAGCAGTACTTC
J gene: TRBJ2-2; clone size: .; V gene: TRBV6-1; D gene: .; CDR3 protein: CATTGSFAGELFF; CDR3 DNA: TGTGCCACAACTGGGTCCTTCGCCGGGGAGCTGTTTTTT
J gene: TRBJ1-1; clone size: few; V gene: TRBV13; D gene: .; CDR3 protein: CASSSDLGGVPGTEAFF; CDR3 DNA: TGTGCCAGCAGCTCGGACTTAGGGGGGGTGCCGGGCACTGAAGCTTTCTTT
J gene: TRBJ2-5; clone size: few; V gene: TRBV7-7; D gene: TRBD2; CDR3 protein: CASSFGGVLETQYF; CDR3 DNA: TGTGCTAGCAGCTTTGGGGGGGTTTTGGAGACCCAGTACTTC
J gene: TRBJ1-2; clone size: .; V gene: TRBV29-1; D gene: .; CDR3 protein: CSVERGGEGYTF; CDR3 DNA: TGCAGCGTTGAAAGAGGGGGTGAAGGCTACACCTTC
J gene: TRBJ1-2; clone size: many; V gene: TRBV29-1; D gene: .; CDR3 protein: CSAGTVNYGYTF; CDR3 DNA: TGCAGCGCCGGGACCGTCAACTATGGCTACACCTTC
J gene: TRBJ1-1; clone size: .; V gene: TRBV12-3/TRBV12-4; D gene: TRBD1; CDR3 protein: CASSPVTGSATEAFF; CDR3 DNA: TGTGCCAGCAGCCCGGTGACAGGGTCAGCCACTGAAGCTTTCTTT
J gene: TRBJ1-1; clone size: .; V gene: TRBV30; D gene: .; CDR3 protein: CAWSAQGIHLDTEAFF; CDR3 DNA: TGTGCCTGGAGTGCCCAGGGCATTCATCTTGACACTGAAGCTTTCTTT
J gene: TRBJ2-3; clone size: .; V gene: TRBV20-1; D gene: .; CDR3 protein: CSASPLARQDTQYF; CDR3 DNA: TGCAGTGCTAGCCCCCTTGCCCGTCAAGATACGCAGTATTTT
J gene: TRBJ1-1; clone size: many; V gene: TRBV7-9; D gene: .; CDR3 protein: CASSLAAMNTEAFF; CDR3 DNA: TGCGCCAGCAGCTTGGCAGCCATGAACACTGAAGCTTTCTTT
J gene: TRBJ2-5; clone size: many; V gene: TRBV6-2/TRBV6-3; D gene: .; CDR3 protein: CASSYPPGLQETQYF; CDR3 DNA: TGTGCCAGCAGTTACCCCCCGGGGCTCCAAGAGACCCAGTACTTC
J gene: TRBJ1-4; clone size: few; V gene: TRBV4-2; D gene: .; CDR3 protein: CASSQDSGTGGEKLFF; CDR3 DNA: TGTGCCAGCAGCCAAGACTCCGGGACCGGGGGTGAAAAACTGTTTTTT
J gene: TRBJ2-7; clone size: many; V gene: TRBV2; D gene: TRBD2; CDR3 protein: CARRGGISYEQYF; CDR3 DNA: TGTGCCAGGCGCGGGGGGATTTCCTACGAGCAGTACTTC
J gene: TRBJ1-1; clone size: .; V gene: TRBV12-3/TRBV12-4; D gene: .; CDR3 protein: CASHYWGTEAFF; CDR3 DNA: TGTGCCAGTCATTACTGGGGCACTGAAGCTTTCTTT
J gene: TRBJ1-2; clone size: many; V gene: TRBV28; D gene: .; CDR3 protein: CASSLGSGDGYGYTF; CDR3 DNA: TGTGCCAGCAGTTTAGGTTCAGGGGACGGATATGGCTACACCTTC
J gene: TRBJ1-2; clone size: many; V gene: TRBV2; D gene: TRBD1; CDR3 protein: CASNDRAYYGYTF; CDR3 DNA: TGTGCCAGCAACGACAGGGCGTACTATGGCTACACCTTC
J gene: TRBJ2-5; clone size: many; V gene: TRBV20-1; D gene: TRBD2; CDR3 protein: CSAASGQETQYF; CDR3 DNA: TGCAGTGCTGCTAGCGGCCAAGAGACCCAGTACTTC
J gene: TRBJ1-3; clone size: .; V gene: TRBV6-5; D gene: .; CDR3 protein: CASSSTQAGSGNTIYF; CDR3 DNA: TGTGCCAGCAGTTCCACACAGGCCGGCTCTGGAAACACCATATATTTT
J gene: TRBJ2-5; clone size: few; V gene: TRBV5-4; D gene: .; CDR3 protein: CASRSTTEGETQYF; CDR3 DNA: TGTGCCAGCAGATCTACCACCGAGGGAGAGACCCAGTACTTC
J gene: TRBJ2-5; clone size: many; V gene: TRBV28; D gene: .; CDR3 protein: CASSPRESRKTQYF; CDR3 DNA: TGTGCCAGCAGTCCCCGGGAATCGCGAAAGACCCAGTACTTC
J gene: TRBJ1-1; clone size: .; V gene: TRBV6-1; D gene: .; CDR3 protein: CASSEAYGLAFF; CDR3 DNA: TGTGCCAGCAGTGAAGCGTATGGTTTAGCTTTCTTT
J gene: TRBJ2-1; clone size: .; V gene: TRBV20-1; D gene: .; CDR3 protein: CSARDVLAYNEQFF; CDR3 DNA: TGCAGTGCTAGAGACGTCCTAGCCTACAATGAGCAGTTCTTC
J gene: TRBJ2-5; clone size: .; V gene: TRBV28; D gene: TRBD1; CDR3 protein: CASSFGSGQVQETQYF; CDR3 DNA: TGTGCCAGCAGTTTCGGATCGGGACAGGTGCAAGAGACCCAGTACTTC
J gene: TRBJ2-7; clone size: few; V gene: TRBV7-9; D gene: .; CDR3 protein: CASSLGRDRNEQYF; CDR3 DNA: TGTGCCAGCAGCTTAGGGCGGGATCGGAACGAGCAGTACTTC
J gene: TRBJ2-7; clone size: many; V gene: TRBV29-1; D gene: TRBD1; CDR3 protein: CSVGGADRGGEQYF; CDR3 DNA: TGCAGCGTTGGAGGAGCGGACAGGGGGGGCGAGCAGTACTTC
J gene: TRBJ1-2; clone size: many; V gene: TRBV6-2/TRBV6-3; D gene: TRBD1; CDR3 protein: CASSYPGTGTALPLGYGYTF; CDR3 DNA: TGTGCCAGCAGTTACCCTGGGACCGGGACAGCACTCCCCCTGGGCTATGGCTACACCTTC
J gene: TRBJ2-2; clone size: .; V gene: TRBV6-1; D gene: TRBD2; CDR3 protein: CASSVPPGLAGGVDTGELFF; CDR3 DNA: TGTGCCAGCAGTGTCCCTCCCGGACTAGCGGGAGGGGTGGACACCGGGGAGCTGTTTTTT
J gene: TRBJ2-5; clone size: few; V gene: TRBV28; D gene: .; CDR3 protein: CASRGGGPETQYF; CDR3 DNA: TGTGCCAGCAGGGGGGGGGGGCCAGAGACCCAGTACTTC
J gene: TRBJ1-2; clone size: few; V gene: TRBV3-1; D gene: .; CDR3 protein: CASSQAGPLGYTF; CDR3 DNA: TGTGCCAGCAGCCAAGCGGGACCCCTAGGCTACACCTTC
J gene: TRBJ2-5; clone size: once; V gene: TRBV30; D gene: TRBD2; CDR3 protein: CAWSAYGTSGQETQYF; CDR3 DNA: TGTGCCTGGAGTGCTTATGGGACTAGCGGACAAGAGACCCAGTACTTC
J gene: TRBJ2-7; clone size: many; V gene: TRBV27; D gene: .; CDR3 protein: CASSLWGNHDEQYF; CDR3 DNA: TGTGCCAGCAGTTTATGGGGTAATCATGACGAGCAGTACTTC